The 5 T cell receptor beta chains below were found in one sample sequenced in a study of T cells in Graves' hyperthyroidism and ophthalmopathy. Amplified regions were TCR beta CDR3 sequences from RNA transcripts. The TCR CDR3 was amplified in a first-round RT-PCR using the HTBI primer set. TCRdb passed the multiplex PCR reads through MiXCR, listing each CDR3 protein once. Of over 650,000 distinct CDR3 sequences detected, roughly 15% appear once; the ten largest clones hold around 7.7%. Source material: blood. These receptor sequences come from a man aged 18 to 35 with Graves' hyperthyroidism.

This clonotype turned up a few times. V and J are TRBV19 and TRBJ2-7, with 8 bases fitting TRBD1. The germline gives CDR1 LNHDA, CDR2 SQIVND (reference sequence). V lost 10 bases, J lost 1 base, and 9 bases stayed unmatched. The CDR3 consists of 14 residues. The CDR3 here is CATTPGTGSYEQYF. In DNA form, the CDR3 reads TGTGCCACCACCCCAGGGACAGGATCCTACGAGCAGTACTTC. The entire variable domain, with the rest obtained from reference TRBV19 and TRBJ2-7, is as follows: DGGITQSPKYLFRKEGQNVTLSCEQNLNHDAMYWYRQDPGQGLRLIYYSQIVNDFQKGDIAEGYSVSREKKESFPLTVTSAQKNPTAFYLCATTPGTGSYEQYFGPGTRLTVT.

The chain has TRBV6-5 and TRBJ1-2; D ambiguous. This CDR3 spans 17 amino acids. The germline V and J ends were trimmed by 2 bases and 4 bases, with 20 bases remaining between them. The germline V gene has CDR1 MNHEY and CDR2 SVGAGI. The CDR3 sequence: CASSYQMSTSTTYGYTF. The DNA for the CDR3 is TGTGCCAGCAGTTACCAGATGTCGACATCCACCACCTATGGCTACACCTTC.

This clonotype appeared many times. The rearrangement joins TRBV6-2 or TRBV6-3 to TRBJ2-1; D is undetermined. The CDR3 spans 12 residues. V lost 6 bases, J lost 2 bases, and 5 bases lay in between. Germline V gene lookup returns CDR1 MNHEY and CDR2 SVGEGT. Here the CDR3 reads CASSTTYNEQFF. The CDR3 region has the DNA TGTGCCAGCAGCACAACCTACAATGAGCAGTTCTTC.

This clonotype was seen ten or more times. J is TRBJ1-1 and V is TRBV28; D gene unclear. V lost 4 bases, J lost 11 bases, and 11 bases lay in between. This CDR3 region has 11 residues. Germline V gene lookup returns CDR1 MDHEN and CDR2 SYDVKM. The CDR3 loop reads CASSSRARAFF. CDR3 nucleotide sequence: TGTGCCAGCAGTTCCCGGGCACGCGCTTTCTTT.

On this clonotype: A much larger clone differs from this one at a single base, so this may be a read error. The chain couples TRBV28 to TRBJ2-5; a possible D gene is TRBD1 (6 bases). From germline, CDR1 is MDHEN and CDR2 SYDVKM. The CDR3 runs to 12 residues. The CDR3 sequence is CASNREYGTQCF. For the CDR3, the DNA is TGTGCCAGCAACAGGGAATATGGGACCCAGTGCTTC.